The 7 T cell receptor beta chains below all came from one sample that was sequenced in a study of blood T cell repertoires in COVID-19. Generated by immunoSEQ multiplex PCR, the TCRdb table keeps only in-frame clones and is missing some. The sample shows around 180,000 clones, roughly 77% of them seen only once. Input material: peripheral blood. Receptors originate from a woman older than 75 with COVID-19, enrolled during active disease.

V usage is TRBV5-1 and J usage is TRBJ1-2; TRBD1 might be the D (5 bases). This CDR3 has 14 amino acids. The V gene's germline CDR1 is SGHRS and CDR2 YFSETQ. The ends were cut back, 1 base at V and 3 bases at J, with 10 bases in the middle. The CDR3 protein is CASSLRGTYYGYTF. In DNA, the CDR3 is TGCGCCAGCAGCTTGAGGGGTACTTACTATGGCTACACCTTC.

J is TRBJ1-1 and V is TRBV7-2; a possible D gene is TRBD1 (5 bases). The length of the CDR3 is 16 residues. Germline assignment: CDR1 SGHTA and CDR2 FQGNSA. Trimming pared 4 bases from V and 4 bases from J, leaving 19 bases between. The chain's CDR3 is CASSSGRGGRGTEAFF. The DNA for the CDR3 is TGTGCCAGCAGCTCGGGGCGGGGAGGTAGGGGCACTGAAGCTTTCTTT. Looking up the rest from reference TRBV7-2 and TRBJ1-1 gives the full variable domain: GAGVSQSPSNKVTEKGKDVELRCDPISGHTALYWYRQSLGQGLEFLIYFQGNSAPDKSGLPSDRFSAERTGGSVSTLTIQRTQQEDSAVYLCASSSGRGGRGTEAFFGQGTRLTVV.

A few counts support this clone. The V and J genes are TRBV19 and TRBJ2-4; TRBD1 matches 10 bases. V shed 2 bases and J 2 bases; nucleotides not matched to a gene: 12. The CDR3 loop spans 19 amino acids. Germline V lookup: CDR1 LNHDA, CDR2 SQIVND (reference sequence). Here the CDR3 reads CASSIKRTGGSGTKNIQYF. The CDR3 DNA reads TGTGCCAGTAGTATAAAAAGGACAGGGGGTTCGGGTACCAAAAACATTCAGTACTTC.

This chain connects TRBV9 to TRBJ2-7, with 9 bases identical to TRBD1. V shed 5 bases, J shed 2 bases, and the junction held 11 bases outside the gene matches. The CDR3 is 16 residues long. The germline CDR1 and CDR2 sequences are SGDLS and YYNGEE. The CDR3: CASSVGPGTGTYEQYF. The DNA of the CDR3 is TGTGCCAGCAGTGTGGGGCCCGGGACAGGGACCTACGAGCAGTACTTC. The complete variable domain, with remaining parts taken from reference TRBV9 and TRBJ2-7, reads DSGVTQTPKHLITATGQRVTLRCSPRSGDLSVYWYQQSLDQGLQFLIQYYNGEERAKGNILERFSAQQFPDLHSELNLSSLELGDSALYFCASSVGPGTGTYEQYFGPGTRLTVT.

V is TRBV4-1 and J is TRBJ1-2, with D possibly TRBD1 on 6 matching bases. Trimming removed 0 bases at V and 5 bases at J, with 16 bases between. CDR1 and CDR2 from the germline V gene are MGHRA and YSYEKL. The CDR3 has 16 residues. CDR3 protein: CASSQDNFQGFYGYTF. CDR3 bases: TGCGCCAGCAGCCAAGATAATTTCCAGGGGTTTTATGGCTACACCTTC.

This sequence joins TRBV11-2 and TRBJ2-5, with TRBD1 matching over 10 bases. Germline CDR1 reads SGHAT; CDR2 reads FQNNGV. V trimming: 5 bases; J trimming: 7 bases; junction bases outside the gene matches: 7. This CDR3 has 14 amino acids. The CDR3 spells CASSPRTGGGTQYF. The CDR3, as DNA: TGTGCCAGCAGCCCACGGACAGGGGGGGGGACCCAGTACTTC.

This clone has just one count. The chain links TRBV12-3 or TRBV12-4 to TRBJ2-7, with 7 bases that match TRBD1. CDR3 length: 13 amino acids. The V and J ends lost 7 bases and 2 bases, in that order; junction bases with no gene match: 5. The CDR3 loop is CASTRQGAYEQYF. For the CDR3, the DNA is TGTGCCAGCACCCGACAGGGAGCCTACGAGCAGTACTTC.